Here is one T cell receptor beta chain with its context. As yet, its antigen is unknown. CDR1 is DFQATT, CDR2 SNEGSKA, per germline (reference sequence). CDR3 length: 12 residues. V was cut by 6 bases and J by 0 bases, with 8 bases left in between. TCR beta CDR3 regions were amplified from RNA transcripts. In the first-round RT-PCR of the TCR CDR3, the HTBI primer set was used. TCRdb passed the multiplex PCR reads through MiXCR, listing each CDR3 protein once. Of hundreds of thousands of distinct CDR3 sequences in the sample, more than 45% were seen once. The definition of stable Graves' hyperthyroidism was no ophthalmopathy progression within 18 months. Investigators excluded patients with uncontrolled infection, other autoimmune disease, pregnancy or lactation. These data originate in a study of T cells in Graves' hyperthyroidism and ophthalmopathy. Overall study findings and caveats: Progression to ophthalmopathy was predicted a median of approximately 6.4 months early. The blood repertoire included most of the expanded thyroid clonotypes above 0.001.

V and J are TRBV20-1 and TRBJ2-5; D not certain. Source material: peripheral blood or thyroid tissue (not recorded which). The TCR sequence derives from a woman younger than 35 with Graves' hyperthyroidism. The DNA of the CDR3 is TGCAGTGCCCGAGGACACCAAGAGACCCAGTACTTC. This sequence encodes CSARGHQETQYF.